Here is one TCR beta chain with its context. This sample was included in a study of CDR3 diversity in severe acne. Trimming removed 2 bases from V and 6 bases from J; junction bases left unmatched: 2. Germline-derived CDR1 and CDR2 are SEHNR and FQNEAQ (reference sequence). The CDR3 totals 14 residues. TCRdb called the PCR reads again in MiXCR, with one record for every CDR3 protein. Altogether more than 85,000 distinct CDR3 sequences are present, around half being singletons, with the ten largest covering roughly a tenth. This sequence was found in a male donor in good health, serving as a control. The sample comprised blood. The chain is built from TRBV7-9 and TRBJ1-4; 8 bases agree with TRBD1. The CDR3 DNA is TGTGCCAGCAGCTTAAGGGGACAGGATGAAAAACTGTTTTTT. Protein: CASSLRGQDEKLFF.